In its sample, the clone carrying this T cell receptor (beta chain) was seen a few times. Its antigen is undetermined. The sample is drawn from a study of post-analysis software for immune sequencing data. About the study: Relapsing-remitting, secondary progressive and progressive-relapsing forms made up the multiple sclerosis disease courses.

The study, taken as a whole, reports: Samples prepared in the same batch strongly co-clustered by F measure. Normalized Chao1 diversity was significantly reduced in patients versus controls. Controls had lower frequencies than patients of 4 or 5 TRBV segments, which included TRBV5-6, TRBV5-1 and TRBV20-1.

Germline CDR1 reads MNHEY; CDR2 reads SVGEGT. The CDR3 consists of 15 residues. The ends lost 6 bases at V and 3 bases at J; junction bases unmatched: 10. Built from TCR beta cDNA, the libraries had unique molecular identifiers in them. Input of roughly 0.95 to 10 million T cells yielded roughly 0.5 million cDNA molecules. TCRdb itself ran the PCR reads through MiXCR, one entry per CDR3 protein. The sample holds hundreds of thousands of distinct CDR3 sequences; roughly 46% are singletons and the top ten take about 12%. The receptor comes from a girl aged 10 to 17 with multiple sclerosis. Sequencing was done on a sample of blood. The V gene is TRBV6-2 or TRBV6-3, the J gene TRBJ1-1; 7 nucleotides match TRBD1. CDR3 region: CASSPTRGQDTEAFF. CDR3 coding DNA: TGTGCCAGCAGCCCAACCCGCGGACAGGACACTGAAGCTTTCTTT.